Listed here are 21 T cell receptor beta chains from one sample, sequenced in a study of radiotherapy plus CTLA-4 blockade in lung cancer. Sequenced by immunoSEQ multiplex PCR; TCRdb stores in-frame clones only, minus some. The table lists tens of thousands of clones, around 77% of them singletons. The source was peripheral blood, collected from a patient treated with radiotherapy plus ipilimumab. These receptor sequences come from a human donor with non-small cell lung cancer who had stable disease on radiotherapy plus ipilimumab.

The rearrangement joins TRBV2 to TRBJ2-5; D remains unclear. Trimming took off 6 bases at V and 5 bases at J, with 19 bases between the two ends. This CDR3 spans 15 amino acids. Germline CDR1 reads SNHLY; CDR2 reads FYNNEI. The chain's CDR3 is CASSPARSRSETQYF. CDR3 DNA: TGTGCCAGCAGCCCAGCACGATCCAGGAGTGAGACCCAGTACTTC.

The chain is built from TRBV19 and TRBJ1-2, with TRBD1 identical over 9 bases. Trimming took 3 bases from V and 3 from J; bases not matched to a gene: 5. This CDR3 has 15 amino acids. Per germline, CDR1 LNHDA and CDR2 SQIVND (reference sequence). CDR3 bases: TGTGCCAGTAGTATCAACAGGGGGCCGGACTATGGCTACACCTTC. This translates into CASSINRGPDYGYTF.

The CDR3 DNA reads as TGTGCCACCAGCAGTTTTCACAGGGACACCGGGGAGCTGTTTTTT. Translated: CATSSFHRDTGELFF. The V and J genes are TRBV15 and TRBJ2-2; D is perhaps TRBD1 (6 bases). Trimming shortened V by 3 bases and J by 3 bases, and 11 bases separated the two germline ends. The CDR3 runs 15 residues. CDR1 and CDR2 (germline): LNHNV, YYDKDF (reference sequence).

This chain connects TRBV11-2 to TRBJ2-7; 10 nucleotides agree with TRBD1. This CDR3 is built from 13 residues. V lost 5 bases and J lost 6; bases outside the gene matches: 4. Germline V lookup: CDR1 SGHAT, CDR2 FQNNGV. The DNA for the CDR3 is TGTGCCAGCAGCCGACAGGGGGCTCGCGAGCAGTACTTC. Its protein product is CASSRQGAREQYF.

The chain combines TRBV27 with TRBJ2-6, with D maybe TRBD1 (5 bases). The CDR3 covers 17 residues. Trimming cost V 1 base and J 2 bases, with 12 bases left between them. In germline, CDR1 is MNHEY, CDR2 SMNVEV (reference sequence). The CDR3 sequence: CASSLFGATAGANVLTF. The DNA for the CDR3 is TGTGCCAGCAGTTTATTTGGGGCCACCGCTGGGGCCAACGTCCTGACTTTC. Combining the CDR3 with reference TRBV27 and TRBJ2-6 gives the whole variable domain EAQVTQNPRYLITVTGKKLTVTCSQNMNHEYMSWYRQDPGLGLRQIYYSMNVEVTDKGDVPEGYKVSRKEKRNFPLILESPSPNQTSLYFCASSLFGATAGANVLTFGAGSRLTVL.

This sequence joins TRBV5-5 and TRBJ2-1, with 7 bases aligning to TRBD1. The CDR3 is 15 amino acids. V was clipped by 4 bases and J by 7 bases; unmatched bases: 11. Germline V gene data show CDR1 as SGHKS and CDR2 as YYEKEE (reference sequence). The CDR3 reads CASSDPGGSTNEQFF. In nucleotides, the CDR3 is TGTGCCAGCAGCGACCCAGGGGGTTCGACGAATGAGCAGTTCTTC.

The V and J genes are TRBV7-7 and TRBJ2-2; no clear D. The CDR3 is 15 amino acids. The V end lost 5 bases, the J end lost 8 bases, and 18 bases lay between the germline ends. The germline V gene has CDR1 SSHAT and CDR2 FNYEAQ (reference sequence). For the CDR3, the DNA is TGTGCCAGCAGCCCAGTCGGTCTTGGCCCAGGGGAGCTGTTTTTT. Its protein product is CASSPVGLGPGELFF. Combining the CDR3 with reference TRBV7-7 and TRBJ2-2 gives the whole variable domain GAGVSQSPRYKVTKRGQDVTLRCDPISSHATLYWYQQALGQGPEFLTYFNYEAQPDKSGLPSDRFSAERPEGSISTLTIQRTEQRDSAMYRCASSPVGLGPGELFFGEGSRLTVL.

V is TRBV6-1 and J is TRBJ1-1; 7 bases line up with TRBD1. The CDR3 runs 14 residues. J was trimmed by 0 bases and V by 7 bases; bases with no gene match: 5. Germline CDR1 and CDR2: MNHNS and SASEGT. CDR3 residues: CASTRDRVNTEAFF. The DNA of the CDR3 is TGTGCCAGCACTCGGGACAGAGTGAACACTGAAGCTTTCTTT.

The CDR3, as DNA: TGTGCCAGTAGTATCTACAGGGACACTGAAGCTTTCTTT. Its protein is CASSIYRDTEAFF. The chain carries TRBV19 and TRBJ1-1, with a possible D match to TRBD1 (6 bases). The CDR3 totals 13 residues. The germline V gene has CDR1 LNHDA and CDR2 SQIVND (reference sequence). Trimming took off 3 bases at V and 3 bases at J, with 8 bases between the two ends.

The CDR3 protein is CASSMTGESYNEQFF. The CDR3 DNA sequence: TGTGCCAGTAGTATGACGGGGGAATCCTACAATGAGCAGTTCTTC. This chain links TRBV19 with TRBJ2-1, with a weak D call TRBD2 (6 bases). V was trimmed by 3 bases and J by 1 base, leaving 10 bases between them. CDR1 and CDR2 from the germline V gene are LNHDA and SQIVND (reference sequence). CDR3 length: 15 residues.

This clone was seen a few times. V and J are TRBV7-9 and TRBJ1-4, with TRBD1 matching 7 bases. Germline CDR1 reads SEHNR; CDR2 reads FQNEAQ (reference sequence). V shed 5 bases and J 7 bases; nucleotides not matched to a gene: 10. The CDR3 spans 15 residues. CDR3: CASSLPQGLGEKLFF. The CDR3 DNA reads TGTGCCAGCAGCCTTCCACAGGGGCTGGGTGAAAAACTGTTTTTT.

The rearrangement links TRBV7-2 to TRBJ2-5; 13 nucleotides align to TRBD2. CDR3 length equals 16 residues. The germline CDR1 and CDR2 sequences are SGHTA and FQGNSA. The junction had 8 bases not matched to a gene; V was cut back by 5 bases and J by 5 bases. The CDR3 reads CASSPRTSGGGETQYF. Here the CDR3 DNA reads TGTGCCAGCAGCCCTCGGACTAGCGGGGGAGGGGAGACCCAGTACTTC.

The chain links TRBV6-6 to TRBJ1-1, with TRBD1 as a possible D gene (5 bases). Germline V gene data show CDR1 as MNHNY and CDR2 as SVGAGI (reference sequence). The CDR3 has 14 residues. Between the trimmed V and J ends, which lost 7 bases and 5 bases, there was a span of 17 bases. The CDR3 loop is CASTLTDIITEAFF. The CDR3 nucleotides read TGTGCCAGCACCTTGACGGACATCATAACTGAAGCTTTCTTT.

The J gene is TRBJ1-5, the V gene TRBV10-3; D remains unclear. Per germline, CDR1 ENHRY and CDR2 SYGVKD. Trimming took off 6 bases at V and 5 bases at J, with 8 bases between the two ends. The CDR3 has 12 residues. The CDR3 DNA reads as TGTGCCATCAGCGGAACGGATCAGCCCCAGCATTTT. Translation: CAISGTDQPQHF.

J is TRBJ2-6 and V is TRBV19, with a possible D match to TRBD1 (5 bases). The CDR3 spans 17 residues. Trimming took 3 bases from V and 1 from J, leaving 13 bases between them. Per the germline V gene, CDR1 is LNHDA and CDR2 is SQIVND (reference sequence). CDR3 DNA: TGTGCCAGTAGTATTTCAGGTGGGGCTTCTGGGGCCAACGTCCTGACTTTC. The encoded protein is CASSISGGASGANVLTF.

The chain employs TRBV27 and TRBJ2-7; TRBD1 agrees at 8 bases. The CDR3 covers 14 residues. V was pared by 4 bases and J by 2 bases, with 4 bases of the junction left unmatched. Per the germline V gene, CDR1 is MNHEY and CDR2 is SMNVEV (reference sequence). CDR3 nucleotides: TGTGCCAGCAGTTGGTCCAGGGGGCCCTACGAGCAGTACTTC. Translation: CASSWSRGPYEQYF.

The rearrangement links TRBV19 to TRBJ2-3; D not resolved. CDR1 is LNHDA and CDR2 is SQIVND in the germline V gene (reference sequence). V dropped 3 bases and J dropped 6 bases, with 13 bases sitting between them. The CDR3 runs to 14 residues. The CDR3 region has the DNA TGTGCCAGTAGTATGAAGGCCCTGTTTGATACGCAGTATTTT. Translation: CASSMKALFDTQYF. Drawing the rest from reference TRBV19 and TRBJ2-3, the complete variable domain is DGGITQSPKYLFRKEGQNVTLSCEQNLNHDAMYWYRQDPGQGLRLIYYSQIVNDFQKGDIAEGYSVSREKKESFPLTVTSAQKNPTAFYLCASSMKALFDTQYFGPGTRLTVL.

This sequence joins TRBV28 and TRBJ1-2; D possibly corresponds to TRBD1 (5 bases). The ends were cut back, 4 bases at V and 5 bases at J, with 17 bases in the middle. CDR1 and CDR2 (germline): MDHEN, SYDVKM. The CDR3 is made up of 15 amino acids. The CDR3 DNA sequence: TGTGCCAGCAGTTCCGTGGGGGGAATGGATTATGGCTACACCTTC. Protein sequence: CASSSVGGMDYGYTF.

This clone has only a few counts. The chain uses TRBV19 and TRBJ1-6; TRBD1 matches 9 bases. CDR3 size: 17 residues. CDR1 and CDR2 from the germline V gene are LNHDA and SQIVND (reference sequence). V dropped 3 bases and J dropped 7; count of bases not matched to a gene: 10. Written as DNA, the CDR3 is TGTGCCAGTAGTATCTCGGACAGGGGAGGTGGCAATTCACCCCTCCACTTT. Residues: CASSISDRGGGNSPLHF.

The genes are TRBV5-4 and TRBJ1-1; D gene uncertain. CDR1 is SGHNT and CDR2 is YYREEE in the germline V gene (reference sequence). V was clipped by 2 bases and J by 1 base, with 18 bases between them. The CDR3 runs to 17 residues. CDR3 nucleotides: TGTGCCAGCAGCTTTGAAGTCGGTCCAGTCCGGAACACTGAAGCTTTCTTT. It yields the protein CASSFEVGPVRNTEAFF.

The rearrangement joins TRBV10-1 to TRBJ2-2; tentative D call: TRBD2 (5 bases). This CDR3 contains 12 residues. V was clipped by 6 bases and J by 7 bases, with 9 bases between them. CDR1 WNHNN and CDR2 SYGVQD come from the germline V gene (reference sequence). The CDR3 protein is CASSVLDGELFF. The CDR3 region has the DNA TGCGCCAGCAGCGTACTAGACGGGGAGCTGTTTTTT.